This T cell receptor (beta chain) was retrieved from a study of T-cell reconstitution after alpha-beta-depleted transplantation in children. CDR3 length equals 12 residues. V was cut by 6 bases and J by 5 bases, with 11 bases left in between. A remark on this clonotype: Antigen: not known.

A library of TCRbeta sequences, prepared with unique molecular identifiers, was generated. MiXCR, run by TCRdb on the PCR reads, gives a single entry per CDR3 protein. The table lists approximately 150,000 distinct CDR3 sequences, 8.5% to 10% of them singletons. Study conclusions and caveats: It was newly produced T cells that mostly accounted for T-cell counts and diversity one year after transplant.

This sample comprised PBMCs, mostly from graft donor cells, obtained 180 days after TCRalphabeta/CD19-depleted stem cell transplant. The TCR originated in a female patient aged 2-10 years who had a stem cell transplant for congenital amegakaryocytic thrombocytopenia, so the T cells may come from the graft donor. This chain uses TRBV12-3 or TRBV12-4 with TRBJ2-7, with D unclear. This chain's CDR3 is CASSFLGDEQYF. In DNA, the CDR3 is TGTGCCAGCAGCTTCCTTGGGGACGAGCAGTACTTC.